What follows is one T cell receptor beta chain and its context. Libraries were prepared by immunoSEQ multiplex PCR; TCRdb keeps only in-frame clonotypes and omits some of them. The top ten hold 10% to 15% of the sample, which has about 480,000 clones, around 79% seen once. The entry originates in a study of shared clonotypes between healthy human individuals. Source material: PBMCs. The TCR originated in a woman between 40 and 50 years old in good health. Some clones in this sample may be carry-over from other donors' samples.

The DNA for the CDR3 is TGTGCCAGTAGTATGAATGGAGGGAGCGGCGAGCAGTACTTC. This gives the protein CASSMNGGSGEQYF. V gene TRBV19 combines with J gene TRBJ2-7; tentatively, D is TRBD2 (6 bases). V dropped 3 bases and J dropped 6 bases, with 15 bases sitting between them. Germline V gives CDR1 LNHDA, CDR2 SQIVND (reference sequence). The CDR3 covers 14 residues.